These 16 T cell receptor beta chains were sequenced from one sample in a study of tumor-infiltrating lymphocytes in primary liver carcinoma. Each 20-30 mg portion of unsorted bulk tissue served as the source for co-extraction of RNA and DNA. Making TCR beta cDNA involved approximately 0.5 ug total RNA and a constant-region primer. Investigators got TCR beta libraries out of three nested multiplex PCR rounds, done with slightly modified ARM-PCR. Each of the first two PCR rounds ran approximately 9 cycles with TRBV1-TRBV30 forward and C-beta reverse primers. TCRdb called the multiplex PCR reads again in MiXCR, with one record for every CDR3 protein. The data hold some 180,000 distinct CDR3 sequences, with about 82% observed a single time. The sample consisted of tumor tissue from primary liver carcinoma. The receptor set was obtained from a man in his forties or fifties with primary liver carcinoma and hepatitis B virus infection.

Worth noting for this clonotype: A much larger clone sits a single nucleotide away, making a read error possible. CDR3 sequence reads: CASSLAENTGELFF. In nucleotides, the CDR3 is TGTGCCAGCAGCTTAGCGGAGAACACCGGGGAGCTGTTTTTT. This chain links TRBV7-9 with TRBJ2-2; D is unresolved. Germline-derived CDR1 and CDR2 are SEHNR and FQNEAQ (reference sequence). The CDR3 loop spans 14 amino acids. The V end lost 0 bases, the J end lost 1 base, and 3 bases lay between the germline ends.

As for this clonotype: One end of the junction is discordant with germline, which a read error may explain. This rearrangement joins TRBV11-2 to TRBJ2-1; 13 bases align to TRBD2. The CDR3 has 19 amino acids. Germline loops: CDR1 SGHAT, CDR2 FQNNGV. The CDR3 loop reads CASIFQWVPGTSGIHEQFF. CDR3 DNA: TGCGCCAGCATCTTCCAATGGGTGCCTGGGACTAGCGGGATTCATGAGCAGTTCTTC.

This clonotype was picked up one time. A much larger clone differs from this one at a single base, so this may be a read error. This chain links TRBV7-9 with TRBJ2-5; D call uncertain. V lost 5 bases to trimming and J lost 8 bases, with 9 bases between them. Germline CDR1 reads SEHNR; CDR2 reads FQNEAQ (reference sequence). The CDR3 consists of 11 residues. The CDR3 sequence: CASSPDNTQYF. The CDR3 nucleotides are TGTGCCAGCAGCCCCGATAACACCCAGTACTTC. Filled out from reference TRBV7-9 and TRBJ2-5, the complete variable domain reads DTGVSQNPRHKITKRGQNVTFRCDPISEHNRLYWYRQTLGQGPEFLTYFQNEAQLEKSRLLSDRFSAERPKGSFSTLEIQRTEQGDSAMYLCASSPDNTQYFGPGTRLLVL.

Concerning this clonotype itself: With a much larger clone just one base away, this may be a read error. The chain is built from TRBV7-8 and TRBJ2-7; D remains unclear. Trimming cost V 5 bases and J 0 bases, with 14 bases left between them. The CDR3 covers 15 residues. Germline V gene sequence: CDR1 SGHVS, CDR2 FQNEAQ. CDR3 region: CASSRGPDHSYEQYF. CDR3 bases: TGTGCCAGCAGCCGCGGTCCGGACCACTCCTACGAGCAGTACTTC.

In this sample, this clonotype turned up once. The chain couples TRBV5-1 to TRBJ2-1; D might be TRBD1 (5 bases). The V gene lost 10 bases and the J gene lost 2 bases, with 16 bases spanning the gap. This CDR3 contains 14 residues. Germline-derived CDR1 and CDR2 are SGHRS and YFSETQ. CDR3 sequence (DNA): TGCGCCGACAGCTCTGCAGGAGCCTACAATGAGCAGTTCTTC. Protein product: CADSSAGAYNEQFF. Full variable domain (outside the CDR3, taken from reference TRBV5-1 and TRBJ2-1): KAGVTQTPRYLIKTRGQQVTLSCSPISGHRSVSWYQQTPGQGLQFLFEYFSETQRNKGNFPGRFSGRQFSNSRSEMNVSTLELGDSALYLCADSSAGAYNEQFFGPGTRLTVL.

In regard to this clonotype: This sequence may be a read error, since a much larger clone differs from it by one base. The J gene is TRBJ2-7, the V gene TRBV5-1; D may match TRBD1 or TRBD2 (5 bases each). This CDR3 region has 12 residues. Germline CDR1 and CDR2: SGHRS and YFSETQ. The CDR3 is CANSSAWGEQYF. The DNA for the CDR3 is TGCGCCAACAGCTCCGCCTGGGGGGAGCAGTACTTC.

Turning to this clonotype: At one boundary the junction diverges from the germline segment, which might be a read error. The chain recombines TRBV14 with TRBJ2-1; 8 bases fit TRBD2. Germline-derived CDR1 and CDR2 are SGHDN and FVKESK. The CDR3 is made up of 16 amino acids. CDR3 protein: CASSAIAGWINNEQFF. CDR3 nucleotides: TGTGCCAGCAGTGCCATAGCGGGATGGATAAACAATGAACAGTTCTTC.

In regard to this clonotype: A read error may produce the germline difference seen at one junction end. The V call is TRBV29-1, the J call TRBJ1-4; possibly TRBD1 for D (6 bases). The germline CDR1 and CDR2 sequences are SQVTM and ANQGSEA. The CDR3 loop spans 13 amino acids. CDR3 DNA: TGCAGCGTTGTGATGGTAGAGGGGGAAAATCTGGTTTTT. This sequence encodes CSVVMVEGENLVF.

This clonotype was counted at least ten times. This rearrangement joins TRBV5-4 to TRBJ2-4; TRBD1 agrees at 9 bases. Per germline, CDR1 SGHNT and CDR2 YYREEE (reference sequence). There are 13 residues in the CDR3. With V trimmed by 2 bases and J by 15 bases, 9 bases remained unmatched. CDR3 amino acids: CASSLPTGTGMYF. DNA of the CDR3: TGTGCCAGCAGCTTACCGACCGGGACAGGGATGTACTTC.

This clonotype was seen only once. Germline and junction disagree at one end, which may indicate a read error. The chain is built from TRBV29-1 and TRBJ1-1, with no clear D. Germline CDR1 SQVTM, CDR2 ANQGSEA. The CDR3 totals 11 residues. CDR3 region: CNVFENTGVFF. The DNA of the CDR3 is TGCAACGTTTTCGAGAACACTGGAGTTTTCTTT.

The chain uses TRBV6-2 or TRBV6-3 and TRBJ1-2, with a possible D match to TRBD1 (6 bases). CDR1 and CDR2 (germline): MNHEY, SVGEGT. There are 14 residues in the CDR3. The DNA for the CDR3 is TGTATCAGCAGTGCCTCGACAGGCCTGGGGGGCTACACCTTC. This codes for CISSASTGLGGYTF.

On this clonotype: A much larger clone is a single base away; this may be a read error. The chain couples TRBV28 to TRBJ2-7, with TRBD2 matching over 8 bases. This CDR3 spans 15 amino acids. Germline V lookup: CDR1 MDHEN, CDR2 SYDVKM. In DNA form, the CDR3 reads TGTGCCACCAGTATACCCAAAGCGGGAGCCTACGAGCAGTACTTC. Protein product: CATSIPKAGAYEQYF.

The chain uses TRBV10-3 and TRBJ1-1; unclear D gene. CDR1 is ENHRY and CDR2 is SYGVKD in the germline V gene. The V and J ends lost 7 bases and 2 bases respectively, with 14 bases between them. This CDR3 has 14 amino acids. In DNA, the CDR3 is TGTGCCATCAATGATAACACTCAAAACACTGAAGCTTTCTTT. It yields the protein CAINDNTQNTEAFF.

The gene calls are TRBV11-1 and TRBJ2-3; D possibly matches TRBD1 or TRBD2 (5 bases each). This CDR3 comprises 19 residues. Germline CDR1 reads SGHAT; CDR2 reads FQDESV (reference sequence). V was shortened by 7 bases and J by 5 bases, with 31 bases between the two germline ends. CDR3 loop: CASNSGGISVGARRDTQYF. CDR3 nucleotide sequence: TGTGCCAGCAACTCTGGGGGAATCTCTGTTGGAGCCCGCAGAGATACGCAGTATTTT.

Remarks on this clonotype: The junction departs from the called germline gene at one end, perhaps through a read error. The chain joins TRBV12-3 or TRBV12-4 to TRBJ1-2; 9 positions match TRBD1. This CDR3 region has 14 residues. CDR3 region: CTSSRGQGWYGYTF. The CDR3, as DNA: TGTACCAGCAGTCGGGGACAGGGCTGGTATGGCTACACCTTC.

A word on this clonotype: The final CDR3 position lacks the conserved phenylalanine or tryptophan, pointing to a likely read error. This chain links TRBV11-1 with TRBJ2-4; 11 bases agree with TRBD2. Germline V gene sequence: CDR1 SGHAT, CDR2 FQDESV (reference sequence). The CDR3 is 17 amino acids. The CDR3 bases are TGTACCAGCAGCTTTCCTGGGACTAGCGGTACCAAAAACATTCAGTACATC. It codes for CTSSFPGTSGTKNIQYI.